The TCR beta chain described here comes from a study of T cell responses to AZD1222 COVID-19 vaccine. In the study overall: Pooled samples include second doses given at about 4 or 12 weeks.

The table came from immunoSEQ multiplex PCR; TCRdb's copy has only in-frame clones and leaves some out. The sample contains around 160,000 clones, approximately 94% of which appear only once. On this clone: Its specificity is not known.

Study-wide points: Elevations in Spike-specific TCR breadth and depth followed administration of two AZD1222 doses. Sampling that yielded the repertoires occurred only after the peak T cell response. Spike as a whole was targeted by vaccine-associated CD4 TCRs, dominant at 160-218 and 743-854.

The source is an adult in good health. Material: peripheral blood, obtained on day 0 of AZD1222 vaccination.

CDR3 residues: CASSRTSGANNEQFF. Here the CDR3 DNA reads TGCGCCAGCAGCCGTACTAGCGGGGCTAACAATGAGCAGTTCTTC. The rearrangement links TRBV5-1 to TRBJ2-1; 10 positions agree with TRBD2. V dropped 4 bases and J dropped 5; count of bases not matched to a gene: 6. There are 15 residues in the CDR3. Germline assignment: CDR1 SGHRS and CDR2 YFSETQ.